A selection of T cell receptor beta chains follows, all from one sample in a study of blood T cell repertoires in COVID-19. Assay used: immunoSEQ multiplex PCR; TCRdb lists only in-frame clones, some missing. The table includes approximately 400,000 clones, 70% to 90% detected once. Sequencing was carried out using PBMCs or T cells enriched from blood (not recorded which). These receptor sequences come from a man aged 30-40 years who had recovered from COVID-19. Each CDR3 is given with its conserved first and last residue. A D gene is named only where the DNA matches it firmly. Some rows have no size entry. The others give once, few or many, or a class for an expanded clone.

>TRBJ1-2|.|TRBV19|once
TGTGCCAGTAGTATACGCCTAACCTCTGTGCAAGCCGCCGGCTACACCTTC
CASSIRLTSVQAAGYTF
>TRBJ2-7|.|TRBV12-3/TRBV12-4|.
TGTGCCAGCAGGAGCTCCTACGAGCAGTACTTC
CASRSSYEQYF
>TRBJ2-7|.|TRBV10-3|.
TGTGCCACCCGGGGAGGTACGGAGCAGTACTTC
CATRGGTEQYF
>TRBJ1-3|TRBD1|TRBV27|few
TGTGCCAGCAGCCTGACAGGGAAGTCTGGAAACACCATATATTTT
CASSLTGKSGNTIYF
>TRBJ1-6|TRBD1|TRBV25-1|.
TGTGCCAGCGGGGGGGGACAGGCAAATTCACCCCTCCACTTT
CASGGGQANSPLHF
>TRBJ2-1|TRBD1|TRBV4-1|.
TGCGCCAGCAGCCTCCCCCGGGACAGGGCGTCCAATGAGCAGTTCTTC
CASSLPRDRASNEQFF
>TRBJ2-2|TRBD2|TRBV7-3|.
TGTGCCAGCAGCTACTCAAGCGGGGGCATCGCGGGGGAGCTGTTTTTT
CASSYSSGGIAGELFF
>TRBJ1-1|TRBD1|TRBV19|.
TGTGCCAGTCGAGGGACAGGGGGCGGCACTGAAGCTTTCTTT
CASRGTGGGTEAFF
>TRBJ1-4|.|TRBV7-9|.
TGTGCCAGCAGCCCCCTGGGGGGGCGCGATGAAAAACTGTTTTTT
CASSPLGGRDEKLFF
>TRBJ1-2|.|TRBV6-5|.
TGTGCCAGCAGTTACGGCTACGGGGGCTATGGCTACACCTTC
CASSYGYGGYGYTF
>TRBJ1-2|TRBD1|TRBV7-9|.
TGTGCCAGCAGCTTAGATACAGGGGCCGGAAACTATGGCTACACCTTC
CASSLDTGAGNYGYTF
>TRBJ1-1|.|TRBV6-6|.
TGTGCCAGCACCCCAGGTTTGCACACTGAAGCTTTCTTT
CASTPGLHTEAFF
>TRBJ2-3|TRBD2|TRBV6-1|.
TGTGCCAGCAGTGAAGCGGGACTAGTCCCGGATACGCAGTATTTT
CASSEAGLVPDTQYF
>TRBJ1-2|TRBD1|TRBV18|.
TGTGCCAGCTCGCAGGACAGGGAAGGCTATGGCTACACCTTC
CASSQDREGYGYTF
>TRBJ2-2|.|TRBV29-1|.
TGCAGCGTAGCCCACACCGGGGAGCTGTTTTTT
CSVAHTGELFF
>TRBJ1-2|.|TRBV4-1|.
TGCGCCAGCAGCCAAGATAAAGCCCACCCCTATGGCTACACCTTC
CASSQDKAHPYGYTF
>TRBJ2-4|.|TRBV6-1|.
TGTGCCAGCAGTGAAGCTGATAGTCGGTCAGCCAAAAACATTCAGTACTTC
CASSEADSRSAKNIQYF
>TRBJ2-7|TRBD1|TRBV4-1|.
TGCGCCAGCAGCACCGGGACAGGGGCTGACGAGCAGTACTTC
CASSTGTGADEQYF
>TRBJ2-3|TRBD1|TRBV11-1|.
TGTGCCAGCAGCTCTGGACAGGGGGCTCACACAGATACGCAGTATTTT
CASSSGQGAHTDTQYF
>TRBJ1-4|.|TRBV19|.
TGTGCCAGTAGTATTGGCAGGAGGGCAACTAATGAAAAACTGTTTTTT
CASSIGRRATNEKLFF
>TRBJ1-1|.|TRBV18|.
TGTGCCAGCTCACAACAGACAGCGAACACTGAAGCTTTCTTT
CASSQQTANTEAFF